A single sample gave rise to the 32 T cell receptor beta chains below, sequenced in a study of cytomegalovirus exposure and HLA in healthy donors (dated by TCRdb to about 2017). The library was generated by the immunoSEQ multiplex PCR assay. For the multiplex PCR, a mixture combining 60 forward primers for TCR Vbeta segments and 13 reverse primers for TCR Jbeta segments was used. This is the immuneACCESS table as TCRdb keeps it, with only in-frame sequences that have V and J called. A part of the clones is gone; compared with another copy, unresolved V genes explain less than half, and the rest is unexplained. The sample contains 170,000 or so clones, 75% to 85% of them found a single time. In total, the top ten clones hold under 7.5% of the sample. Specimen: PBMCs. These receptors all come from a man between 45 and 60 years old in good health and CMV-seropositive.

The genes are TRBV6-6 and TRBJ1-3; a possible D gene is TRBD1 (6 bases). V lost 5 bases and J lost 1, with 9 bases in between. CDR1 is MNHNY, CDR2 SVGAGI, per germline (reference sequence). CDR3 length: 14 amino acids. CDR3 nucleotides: TGTGCCAGCAGTGGGGACAAGTCTGGAAACACCATATATTTT. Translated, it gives CASSGDKSGNTIYF.

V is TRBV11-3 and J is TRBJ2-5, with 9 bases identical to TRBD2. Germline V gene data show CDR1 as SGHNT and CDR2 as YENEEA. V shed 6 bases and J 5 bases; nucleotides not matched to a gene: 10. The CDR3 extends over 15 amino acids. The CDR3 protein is CASSGGREGVETQYF. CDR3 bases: TGTGCCAGCAGTGGGGGGCGGGAGGGGGTGGAGACCCAGTACTTC.

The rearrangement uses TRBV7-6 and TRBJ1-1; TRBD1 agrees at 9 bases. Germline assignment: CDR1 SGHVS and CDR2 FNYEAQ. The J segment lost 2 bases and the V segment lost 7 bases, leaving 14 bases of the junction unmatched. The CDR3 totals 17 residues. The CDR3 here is CASTAEVGTGRNTEAFF. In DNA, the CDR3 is TGTGCCAGCACCGCGGAGGTCGGGACAGGGCGTAACACTGAAGCTTTCTTT.

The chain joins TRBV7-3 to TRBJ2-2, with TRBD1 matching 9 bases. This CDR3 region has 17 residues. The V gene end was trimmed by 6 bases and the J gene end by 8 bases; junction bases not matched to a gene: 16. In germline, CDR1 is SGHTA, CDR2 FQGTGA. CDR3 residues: CASRYHGGQGPTGELFF. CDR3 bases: TGTGCCAGCAGGTACCACGGAGGACAGGGGCCGACTGGGGAGCTGTTTTTT.

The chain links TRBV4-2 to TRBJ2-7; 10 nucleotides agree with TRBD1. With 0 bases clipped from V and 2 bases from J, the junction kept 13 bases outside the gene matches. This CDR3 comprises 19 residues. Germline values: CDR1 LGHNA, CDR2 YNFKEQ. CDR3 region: CASSQELVLGTGDTYEQYF. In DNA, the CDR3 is TGTGCCAGCAGCCAAGAATTGGTCTTAGGGACAGGGGACACCTACGAGCAGTACTTC.

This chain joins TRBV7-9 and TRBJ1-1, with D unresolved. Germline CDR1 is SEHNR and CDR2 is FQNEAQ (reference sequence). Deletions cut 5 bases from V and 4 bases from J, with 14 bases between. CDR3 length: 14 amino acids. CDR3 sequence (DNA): TGTGCCAGCAGCCCGGCCGGGTTGGGCACTGAAGCTTTCTTT. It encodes CASSPAGLGTEAFF.

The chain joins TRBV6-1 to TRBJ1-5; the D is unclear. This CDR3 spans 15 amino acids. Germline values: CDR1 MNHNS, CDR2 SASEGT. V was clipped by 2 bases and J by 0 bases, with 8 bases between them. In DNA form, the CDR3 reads TGTGCCAGCAGTGAACATCAGGTTAGCAATCAGCCCCAGCATTTT. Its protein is CASSEHQVSNQPQHF.

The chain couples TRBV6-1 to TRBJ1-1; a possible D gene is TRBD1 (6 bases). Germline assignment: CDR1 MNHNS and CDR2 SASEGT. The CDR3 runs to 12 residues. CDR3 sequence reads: CVNDGGLTEAFF. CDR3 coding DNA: TGTGTCAATGATGGGGGCCTCACTGAAGCTTTCTTT.

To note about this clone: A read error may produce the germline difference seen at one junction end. The DNA for the CDR3 is TGTGCCAGCAATGAAGTGAGTCTGACAGTAAAAAGGGGGCCACTATATGGCTACACCTTC. Amino acid sequence: CASNEVSLTVKRGPLYGYTF. The V gene is TRBV2, the J gene TRBJ1-2; 7 bases are shared with TRBD1. CDR3 length equals 20 residues. Germline V gene lookup returns CDR1 SNHLY and CDR2 FYNNEI.

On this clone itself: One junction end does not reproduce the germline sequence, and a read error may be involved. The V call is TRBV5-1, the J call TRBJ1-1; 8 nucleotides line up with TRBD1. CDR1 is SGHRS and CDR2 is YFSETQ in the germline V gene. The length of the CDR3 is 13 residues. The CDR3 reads CASRPGQGDGGSF. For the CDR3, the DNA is TGCGCCAGCAGACCCGGACAGGGAGATGGGGGGTCTTTT.

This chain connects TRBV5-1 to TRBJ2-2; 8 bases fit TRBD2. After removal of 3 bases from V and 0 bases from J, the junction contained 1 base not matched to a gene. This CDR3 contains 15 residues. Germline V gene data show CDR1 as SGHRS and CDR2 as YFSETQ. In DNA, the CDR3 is TGCGCCAGCAGCTCTAGCGGGCCGAACACCGGGGAGCTGTTTTTT. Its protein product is CASSSSGPNTGELFF.

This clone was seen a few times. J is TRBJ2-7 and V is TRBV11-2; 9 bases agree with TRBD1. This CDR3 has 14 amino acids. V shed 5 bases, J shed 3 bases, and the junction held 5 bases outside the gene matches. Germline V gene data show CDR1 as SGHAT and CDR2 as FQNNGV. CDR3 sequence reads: CASSLTTGGYEQYV. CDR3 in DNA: TGTGCCAGCAGCCTTACGACAGGGGGCTACGAGCAGTACGTC.

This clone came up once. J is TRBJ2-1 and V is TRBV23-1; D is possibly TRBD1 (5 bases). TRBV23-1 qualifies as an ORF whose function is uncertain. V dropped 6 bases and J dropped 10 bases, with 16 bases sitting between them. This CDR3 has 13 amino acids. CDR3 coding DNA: TGCGCCAGCAGCCCCCCAGGGTTCGGGGAGCAGTTCTTC. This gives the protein CASSPPGFGEQFF.

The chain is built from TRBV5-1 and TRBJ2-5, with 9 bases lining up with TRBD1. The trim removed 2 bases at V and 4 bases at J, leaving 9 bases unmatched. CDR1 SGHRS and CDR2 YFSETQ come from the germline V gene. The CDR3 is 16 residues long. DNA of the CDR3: TGCGCCAGCAGCTTACCTGGACAGGGGAGTTCAGAGACCCAGTACTTC. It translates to CASSLPGQGSSETQYF.

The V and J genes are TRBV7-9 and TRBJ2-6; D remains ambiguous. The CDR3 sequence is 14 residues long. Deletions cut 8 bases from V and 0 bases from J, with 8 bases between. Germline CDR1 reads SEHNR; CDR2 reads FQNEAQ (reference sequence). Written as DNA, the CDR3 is TGTGCCAGCCTATCCCGCTCTGGGGCCAACGTCCTGACTTTC. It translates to CASLSRSGANVLTF.

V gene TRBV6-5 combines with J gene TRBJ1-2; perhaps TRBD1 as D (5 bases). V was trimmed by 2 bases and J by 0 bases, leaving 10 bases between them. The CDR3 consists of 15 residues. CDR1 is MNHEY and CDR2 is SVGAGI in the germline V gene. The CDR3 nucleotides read TGTGCCAGCAGTTACGGGCGGACACCTAACTATGGCTACACCTTC. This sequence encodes CASSYGRTPNYGYTF.

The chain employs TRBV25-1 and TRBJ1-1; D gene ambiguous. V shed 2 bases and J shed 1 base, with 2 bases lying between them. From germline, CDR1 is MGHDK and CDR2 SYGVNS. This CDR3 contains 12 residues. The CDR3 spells CASSERNTEAFF. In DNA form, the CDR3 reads TGTGCCAGCAGTGAACGGAACACTGAAGCTTTCTTT.

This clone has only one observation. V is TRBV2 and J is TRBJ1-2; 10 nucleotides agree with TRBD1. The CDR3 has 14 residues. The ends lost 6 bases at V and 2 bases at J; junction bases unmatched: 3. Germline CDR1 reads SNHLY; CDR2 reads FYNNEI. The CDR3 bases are TGTGCCAGCAGGGGGGGACAGGGGAACTATGGCTACACCTTC. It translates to CASRGGQGNYGYTF. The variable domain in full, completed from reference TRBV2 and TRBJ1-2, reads EPEVTQTPSHQVTQMGQEVILRCVPISNHLYFYWYRQILGQKVEFLVSFYNNEISEKSEIFDDQFSVERPDGSNFTLKIRSTKLEDSAMYFCASRGGQGNYGYTFGSGTRLTVV.

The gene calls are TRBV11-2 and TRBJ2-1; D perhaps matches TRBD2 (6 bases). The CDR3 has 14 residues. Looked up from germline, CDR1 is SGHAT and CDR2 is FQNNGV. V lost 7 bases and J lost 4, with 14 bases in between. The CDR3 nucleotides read TGTGCCAGCATGGACCGTGCGGGGTACAATGAGCAGTTCTTC. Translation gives CASMDRAGYNEQFF. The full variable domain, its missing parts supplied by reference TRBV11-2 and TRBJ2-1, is EAGVAQSPRYKIIEKRQSVAFWCNPISGHATLYWYQQILGQGPKLLIQFQNNGVVDDSQLPKDRFSAERLKGVDSTLKIQPAKLEDSAVYLCASMDRAGYNEQFFGPGTRLTVL.

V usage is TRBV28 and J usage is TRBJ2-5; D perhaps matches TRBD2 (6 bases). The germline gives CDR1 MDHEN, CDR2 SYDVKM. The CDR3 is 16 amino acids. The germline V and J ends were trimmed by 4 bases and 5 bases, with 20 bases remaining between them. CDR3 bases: TGTGCCAGCAGTTCGGTGGACTTCCCGCGGGGCGAGACCCAGTACTTC. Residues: CASSSVDFPRGETQYF. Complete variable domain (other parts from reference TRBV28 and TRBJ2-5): DVKVTQSSRYLVKRTGEKVFLECVQDMDHENMFWYRQDPGLGLRLIYFSYDVKMKEKGDIPEGYSVSREKKERFSLILESASTNQTSMYLCASSSVDFPRGETQYFGPGTRLLVL.

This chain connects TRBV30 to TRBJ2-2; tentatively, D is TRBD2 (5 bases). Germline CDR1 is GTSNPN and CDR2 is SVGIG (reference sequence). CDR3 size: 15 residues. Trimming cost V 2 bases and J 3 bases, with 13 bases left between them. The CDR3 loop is CAWSLPGRDTGELFF. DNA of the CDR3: TGTGCCTGGAGTCTCCCTGGGCGGGACACCGGGGAGCTGTTTTTT. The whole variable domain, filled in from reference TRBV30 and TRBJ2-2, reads SQTIHQWPATLVQPVGSPLSLECTVEGTSNPNLYWYRQAAGRGLQLLFYSVGIGQISSEVPQNLSASRPQDRQFILSSKKLLLSDSGFYLCAWSLPGRDTGELFFGEGSRLTVL.

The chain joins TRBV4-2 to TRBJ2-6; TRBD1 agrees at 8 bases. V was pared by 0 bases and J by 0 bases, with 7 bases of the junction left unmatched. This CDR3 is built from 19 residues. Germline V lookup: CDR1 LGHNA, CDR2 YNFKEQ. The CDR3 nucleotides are TGTGCCAGCAGCCAAGAGTTCACAGGGGGGCTCTCTGGGGCCAACGTCCTGACTTTC. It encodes CASSQEFTGGLSGANVLTF.

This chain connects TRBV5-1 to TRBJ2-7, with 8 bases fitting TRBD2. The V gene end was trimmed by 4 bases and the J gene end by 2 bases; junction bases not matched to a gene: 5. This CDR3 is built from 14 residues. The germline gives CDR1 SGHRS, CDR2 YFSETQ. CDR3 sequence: CASSARGGTYEQYF. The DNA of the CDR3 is TGCGCCAGCAGCGCCCGGGGGGGCACCTACGAGCAGTACTTC.

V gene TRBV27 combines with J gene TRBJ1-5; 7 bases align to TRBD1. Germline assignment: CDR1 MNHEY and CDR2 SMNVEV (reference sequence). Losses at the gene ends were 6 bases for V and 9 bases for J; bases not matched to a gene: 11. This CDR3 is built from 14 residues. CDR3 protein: CASSQDRSWGPQHF. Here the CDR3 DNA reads TGTGCCAGCAGCCAGGACAGGTCGTGGGGGCCCCAGCATTTT.

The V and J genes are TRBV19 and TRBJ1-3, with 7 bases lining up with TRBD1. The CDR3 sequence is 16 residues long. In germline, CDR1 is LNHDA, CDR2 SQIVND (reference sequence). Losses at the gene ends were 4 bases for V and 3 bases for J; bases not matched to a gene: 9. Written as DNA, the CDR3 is TGTGCCAGTAGTACCCAAAAACAGGGGCTTGGAAACACCATATATTTT. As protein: CASSTQKQGLGNTIYF. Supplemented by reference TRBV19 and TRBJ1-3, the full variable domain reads DGGITQSPKYLFRKEGQNVTLSCEQNLNHDAMYWYRQDPGQGLRLIYYSQIVNDFQKGDIAEGYSVSREKKESFPLTVTSAQKNPTAFYLCASSTQKQGLGNTIYFGEGSWLTVV.

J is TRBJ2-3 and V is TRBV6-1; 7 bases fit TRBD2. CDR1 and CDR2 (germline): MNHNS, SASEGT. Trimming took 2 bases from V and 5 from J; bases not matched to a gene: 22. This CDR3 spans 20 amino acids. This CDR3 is CASSERGAFSGHNLGDTQYF. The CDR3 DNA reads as TGTGCCAGCAGTGAACGCGGTGCCTTTAGCGGGCACAACCTTGGAGATACGCAGTATTTT.

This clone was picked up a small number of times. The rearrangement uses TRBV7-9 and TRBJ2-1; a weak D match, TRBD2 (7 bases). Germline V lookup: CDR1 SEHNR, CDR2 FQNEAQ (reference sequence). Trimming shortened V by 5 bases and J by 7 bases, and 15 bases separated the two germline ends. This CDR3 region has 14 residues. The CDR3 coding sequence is TGTGCCAGCAGCCCAAGGGAGGGGGGGAATGAGCAGTTCTTC. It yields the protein CASSPREGGNEQFF.

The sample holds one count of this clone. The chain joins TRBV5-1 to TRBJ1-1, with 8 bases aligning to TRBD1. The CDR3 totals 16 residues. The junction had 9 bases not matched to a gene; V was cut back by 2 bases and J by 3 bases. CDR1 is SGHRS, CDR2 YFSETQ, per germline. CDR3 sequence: CASSLDRGIRDTEAFF. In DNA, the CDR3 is TGCGCCAGCAGCTTAGACAGGGGAATTAGGGACACTGAAGCTTTCTTT.

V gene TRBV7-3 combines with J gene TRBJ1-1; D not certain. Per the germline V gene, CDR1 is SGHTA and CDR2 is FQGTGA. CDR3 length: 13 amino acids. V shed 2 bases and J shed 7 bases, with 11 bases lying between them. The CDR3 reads CASSLGPAGEAFF. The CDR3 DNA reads TGTGCCAGCAGCTTAGGGCCCGCCGGTGAAGCTTTCTTT.

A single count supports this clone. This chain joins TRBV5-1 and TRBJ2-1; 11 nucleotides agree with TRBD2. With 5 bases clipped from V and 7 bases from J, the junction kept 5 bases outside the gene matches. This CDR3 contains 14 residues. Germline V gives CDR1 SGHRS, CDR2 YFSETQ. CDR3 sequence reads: CASRIAGGPNEQFF. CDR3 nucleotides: TGCGCCAGCAGGATAGCGGGAGGGCCTAATGAGCAGTTCTTC.

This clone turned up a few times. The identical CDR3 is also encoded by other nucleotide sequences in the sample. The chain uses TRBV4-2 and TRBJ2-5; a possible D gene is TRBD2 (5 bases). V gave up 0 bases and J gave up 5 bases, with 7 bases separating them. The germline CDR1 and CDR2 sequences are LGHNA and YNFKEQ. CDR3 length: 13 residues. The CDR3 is CASSQEGVETQYF. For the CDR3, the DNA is TGTGCCAGCAGCCAAGAGGGAGTTGAGACCCAGTACTTC.

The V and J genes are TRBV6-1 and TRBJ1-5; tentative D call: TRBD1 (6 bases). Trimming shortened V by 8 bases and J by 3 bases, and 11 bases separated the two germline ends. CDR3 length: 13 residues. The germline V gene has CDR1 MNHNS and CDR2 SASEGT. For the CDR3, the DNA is TGTGCCAGCGACAGGAATAACAATCAGCCCCAGCATTTT. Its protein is CASDRNNNQPQHF.